This T cell receptor beta chain originates from a study of T cell repertoires in cytomegalovirus infection. Study-wide context: CMV epitopes that were recently identified and HLA-C-restricted were used alongside well-studied HLA-B-restricted ones.

V lost 5 bases to trimming and J lost 9 bases, with 14 bases between them. Germline V gene lookup returns CDR1 SGHTA and CDR2 FQGNSA. The CDR3 consists of 13 residues. Each CDR3 protein gets one entry after TCRdb re-called the reads with MiXCR. Here the sample spans 55,000 to 85,000 distinct CDR3 sequences, roughly 20% being singletons. As regards this clonotype: Its specificity is not known.

The sequences come from CD8+ T cells from cultured PBMCs, collected from culture after CMV antigen stimulation. This receptor was identified in a human donor in good health (CMV status not recorded). Some clones in this sample may be carry-over from other donors' samples. This chain connects TRBV7-2 to TRBJ2-1; possibly TRBD1 for D (5 bases). The DNA of the CDR3 is TGTGCCAGCAGCCCGACGCTAGGGGCTGAGCAGTTCTTC. Protein: CASSPTLGAEQFF.